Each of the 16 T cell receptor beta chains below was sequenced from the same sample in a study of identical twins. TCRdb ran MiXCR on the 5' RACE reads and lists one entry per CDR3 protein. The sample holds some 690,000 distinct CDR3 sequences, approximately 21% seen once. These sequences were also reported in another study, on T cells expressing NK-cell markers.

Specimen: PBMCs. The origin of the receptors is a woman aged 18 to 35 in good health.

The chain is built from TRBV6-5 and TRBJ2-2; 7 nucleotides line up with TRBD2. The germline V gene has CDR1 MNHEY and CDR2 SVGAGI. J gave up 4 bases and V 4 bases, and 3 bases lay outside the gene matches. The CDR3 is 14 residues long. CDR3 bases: TGTGCCAGCAGTTGGGGGGGTCCCACCGGGGAGCTGTTTTTT. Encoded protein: CASSWGGPTGELFF.

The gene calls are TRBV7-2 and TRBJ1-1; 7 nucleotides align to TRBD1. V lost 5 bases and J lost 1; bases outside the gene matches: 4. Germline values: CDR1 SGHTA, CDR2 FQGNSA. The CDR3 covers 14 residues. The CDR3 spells CASSRGDRNTEAFF. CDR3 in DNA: TGTGCCAGCAGCCGAGGGGACAGGAACACTGAAGCTTTCTTT.

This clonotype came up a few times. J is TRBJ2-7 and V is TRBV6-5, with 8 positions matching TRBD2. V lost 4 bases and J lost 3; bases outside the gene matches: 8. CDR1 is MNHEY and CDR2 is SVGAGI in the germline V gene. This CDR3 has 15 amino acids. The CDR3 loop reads CASSFTTSVLYEQYF. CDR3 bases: TGTGCCAGCAGTTTCACGACTAGCGTCCTCTACGAGCAGTACTTC.

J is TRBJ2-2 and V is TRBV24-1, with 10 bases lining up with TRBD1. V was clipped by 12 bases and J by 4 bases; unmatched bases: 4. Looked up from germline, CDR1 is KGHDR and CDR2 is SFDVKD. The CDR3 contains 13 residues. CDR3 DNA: TGTGCCGCCCGGACAGGGGGCACCGGGGAGCTGTTTTTT. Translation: CAARTGGTGELFF.

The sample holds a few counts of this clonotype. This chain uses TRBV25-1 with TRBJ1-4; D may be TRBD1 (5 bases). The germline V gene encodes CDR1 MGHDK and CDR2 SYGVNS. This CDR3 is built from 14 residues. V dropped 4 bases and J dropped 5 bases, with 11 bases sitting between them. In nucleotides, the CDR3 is TGTGCCAGCAGTGCCGACAGAATAAATGAAAAACTGTTTTTT. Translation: CASSADRINEKLFF.

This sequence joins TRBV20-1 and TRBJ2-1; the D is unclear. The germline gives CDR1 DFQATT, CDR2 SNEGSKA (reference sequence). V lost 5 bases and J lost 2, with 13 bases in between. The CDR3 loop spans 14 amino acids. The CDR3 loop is CSAAVTAAYNEQFF. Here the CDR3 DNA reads TGCAGTGCTGCCGTGACCGCCGCCTACAATGAGCAGTTCTTC.

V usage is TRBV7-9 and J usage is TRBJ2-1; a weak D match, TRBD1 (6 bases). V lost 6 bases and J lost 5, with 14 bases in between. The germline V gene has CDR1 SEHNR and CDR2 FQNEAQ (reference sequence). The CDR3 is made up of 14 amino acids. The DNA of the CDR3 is TGTGCCAGCAGACTAACAGGGTTGAACAATGAGCAGTTCTTC. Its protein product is CASRLTGLNNEQFF. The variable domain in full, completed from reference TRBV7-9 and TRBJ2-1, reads DTGVSQNPRHKITKRGQNVTFRCDPISEHNRLYWYRQTLGQGPEFLTYFQNEAQLEKSRLLSDRFSAERPKGSFSTLEIQRTEQGDSAMYLCASRLTGLNNEQFFGPGTRLTVL.

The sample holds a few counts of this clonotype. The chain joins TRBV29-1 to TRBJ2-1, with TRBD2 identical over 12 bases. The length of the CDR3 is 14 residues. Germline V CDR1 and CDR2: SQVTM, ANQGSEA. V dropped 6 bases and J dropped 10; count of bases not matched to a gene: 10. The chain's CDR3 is CSVASGGATREQFF. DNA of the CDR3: TGCAGCGTCGCTAGCGGGGGGGCCACAAGGGAGCAGTTCTTC.

The CDR3 sequence: CSARPQRNEQFF. The CDR3 DNA sequence: TGCAGTGCTAGGCCCCAGCGCAATGAGCAGTTCTTC. V usage is TRBV20-1 and J usage is TRBJ2-1; no reliable D call. Germline V gene lookup returns CDR1 DFQATT and CDR2 SNEGSKA (reference sequence). With 3 bases removed from V and 6 bases from J, the gap between germline ends came to 9 bases. The CDR3 loop spans 12 amino acids.

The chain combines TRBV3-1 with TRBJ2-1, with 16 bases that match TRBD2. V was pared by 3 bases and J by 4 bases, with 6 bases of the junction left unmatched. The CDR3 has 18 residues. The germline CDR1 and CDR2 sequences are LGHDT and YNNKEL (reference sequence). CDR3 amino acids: CASSHQGLAGGRYNEQFF. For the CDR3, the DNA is TGTGCCAGCAGCCACCAGGGACTAGCGGGGGGGCGATACAATGAGCAGTTCTTC.

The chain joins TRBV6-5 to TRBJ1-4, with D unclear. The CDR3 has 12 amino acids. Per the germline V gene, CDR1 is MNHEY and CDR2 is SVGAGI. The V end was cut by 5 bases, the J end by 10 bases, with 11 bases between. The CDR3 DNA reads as TGTGCCAGCAGTACTCCATGGGGAAAACTGTTTTTT. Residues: CASSTPWGKLFF.

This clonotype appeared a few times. Here the CDR3 reads CSARGGASSDEQFF. CDR3 bases: TGCAGTGCTAGGGGAGGGGCTAGTTCAGATGAGCAGTTCTTC. The gene calls are TRBV20-1 and TRBJ2-1, with 7 bases aligning to TRBD2. Germline loops: CDR1 DFQATT, CDR2 SNEGSKA (reference sequence). J gave up 8 bases and V 3 bases, and 10 bases lay outside the gene matches. This CDR3 region has 14 residues.

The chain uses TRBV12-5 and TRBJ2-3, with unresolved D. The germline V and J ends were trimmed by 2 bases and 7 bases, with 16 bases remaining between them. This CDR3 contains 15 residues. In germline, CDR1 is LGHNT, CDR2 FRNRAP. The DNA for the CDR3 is TGTGCTAGTGGTTTGAATGGGCAGTACGGGCATACGCAGTATTTT. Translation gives CASGLNGQYGHTQYF.

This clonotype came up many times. CDR3 sequence: CASSVERDSPLHF. DNA for the CDR3: TGTGCCAGCAGCGTAGAAAGGGATTCACCCCTCCACTTT. The rearrangement joins TRBV9 to TRBJ1-6; D gene ambiguous. This CDR3 has 13 amino acids. Trimming took off 0 bases at V and 8 bases at J, with 6 bases between the two ends. Germline V gene data show CDR1 as SGDLS and CDR2 as YYNGEE.

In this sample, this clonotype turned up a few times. Written as DNA, the CDR3 is TGCGCCAGCAGCTTAACGACAGGGGGGGAGACCCAGTACTTC. This gives the protein CASSLTTGGETQYF. This chain links TRBV5-1 with TRBJ2-5; 9 nucleotides agree with TRBD1. CDR1 and CDR2 (germline): SGHRS, YFSETQ. CDR3 length: 14 amino acids. V dropped 2 bases and J dropped 5; count of bases not matched to a gene: 4.

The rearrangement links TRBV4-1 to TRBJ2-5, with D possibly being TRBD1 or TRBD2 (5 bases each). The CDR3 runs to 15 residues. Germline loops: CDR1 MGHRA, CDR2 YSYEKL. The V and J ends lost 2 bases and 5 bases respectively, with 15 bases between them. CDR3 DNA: TGCGCCAGCAGCCAATACGCCGGGGACCGGGAGACCCAGTACTTC. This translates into CASSQYAGDRETQYF.